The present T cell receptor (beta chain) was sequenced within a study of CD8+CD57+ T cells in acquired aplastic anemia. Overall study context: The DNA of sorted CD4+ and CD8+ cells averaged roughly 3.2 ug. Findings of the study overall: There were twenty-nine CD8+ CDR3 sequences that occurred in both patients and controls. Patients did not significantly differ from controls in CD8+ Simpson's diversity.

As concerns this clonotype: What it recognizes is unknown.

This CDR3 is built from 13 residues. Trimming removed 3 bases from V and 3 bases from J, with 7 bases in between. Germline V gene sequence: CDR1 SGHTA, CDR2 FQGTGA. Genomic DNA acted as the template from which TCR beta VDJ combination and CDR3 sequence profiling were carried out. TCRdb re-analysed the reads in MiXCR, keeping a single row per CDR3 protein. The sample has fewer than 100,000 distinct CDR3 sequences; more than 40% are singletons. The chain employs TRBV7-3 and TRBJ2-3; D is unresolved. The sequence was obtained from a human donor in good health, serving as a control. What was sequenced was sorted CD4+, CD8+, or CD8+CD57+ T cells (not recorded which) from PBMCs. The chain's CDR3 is CASSLYGTDTQYF. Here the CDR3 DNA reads TGTGCCAGCAGCTTGTATGGTACAGATACGCAGTATTTT.